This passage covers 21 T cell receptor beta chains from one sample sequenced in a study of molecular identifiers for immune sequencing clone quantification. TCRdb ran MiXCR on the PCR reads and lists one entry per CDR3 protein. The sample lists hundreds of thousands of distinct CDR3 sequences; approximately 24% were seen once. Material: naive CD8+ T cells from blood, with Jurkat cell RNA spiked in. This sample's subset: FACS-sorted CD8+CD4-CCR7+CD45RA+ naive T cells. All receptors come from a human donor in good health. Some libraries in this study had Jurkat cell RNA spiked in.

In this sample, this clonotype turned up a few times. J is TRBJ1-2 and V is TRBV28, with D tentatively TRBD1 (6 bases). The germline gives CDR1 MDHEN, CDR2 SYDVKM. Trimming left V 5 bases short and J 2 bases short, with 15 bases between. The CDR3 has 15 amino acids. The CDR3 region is CASSAWTVLNYGYTF. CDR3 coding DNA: TGTGCCAGCAGTGCCTGGACAGTTTTGAACTATGGCTACACCTTC.

The CDR3 reads CASSSRVSGSSYNEQFF. The CDR3 region has the DNA TGTGCCAGCAGTTCTCGGGTTAGCGGGAGCTCCTACAATGAGCAGTTCTTC. The V gene is TRBV12-3 or TRBV12-4, the J gene TRBJ2-1; 9 nucleotides align to TRBD2. The CDR3 spans 17 residues. J lost 0 bases, V lost 4 bases, and 7 bases had no gene match.

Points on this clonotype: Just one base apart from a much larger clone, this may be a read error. The CDR3: CASSLMGGGPADTQYF. Written as DNA, the CDR3 is TGTGCCAGCAGCTTAATGGGCGGGGGGCCCGCAGATACGCAGTATTTT. This rearrangement joins TRBV7-6 to TRBJ2-3; 8 nucleotides align to TRBD2. The germline V gene encodes CDR1 SGHVS and CDR2 FNYEAQ. There are 16 residues in the CDR3. V lost 2 bases to trimming and J lost 4 bases; unmatched junction nucleotides: 8.

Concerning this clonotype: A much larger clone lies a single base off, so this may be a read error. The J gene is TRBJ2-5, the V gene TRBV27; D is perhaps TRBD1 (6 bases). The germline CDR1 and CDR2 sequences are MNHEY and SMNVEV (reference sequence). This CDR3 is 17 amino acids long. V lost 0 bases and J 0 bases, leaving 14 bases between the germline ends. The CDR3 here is CASSLSGSGEYQETQYF. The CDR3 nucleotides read TGTGCCAGCAGTTTATCTGGTTCAGGGGAGTACCAAGAGACCCAGTACTTC.

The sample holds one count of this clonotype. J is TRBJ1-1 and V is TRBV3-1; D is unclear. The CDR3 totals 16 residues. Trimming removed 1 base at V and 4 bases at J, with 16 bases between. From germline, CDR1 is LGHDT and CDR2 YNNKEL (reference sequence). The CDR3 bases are TGTGCCAGCAGCCAAGGGTATCTCGAGGTCGCCACTGAAGCTTTCTTT. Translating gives CASSQGYLEVATEAFF.

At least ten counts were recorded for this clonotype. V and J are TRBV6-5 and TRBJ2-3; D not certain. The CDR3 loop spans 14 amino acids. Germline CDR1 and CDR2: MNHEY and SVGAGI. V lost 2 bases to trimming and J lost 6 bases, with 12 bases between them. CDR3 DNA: TGTGCCAGCAGTTACACTCACGGGCCGGATACGCAGTATTTT. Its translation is CASSYTHGPDTQYF.

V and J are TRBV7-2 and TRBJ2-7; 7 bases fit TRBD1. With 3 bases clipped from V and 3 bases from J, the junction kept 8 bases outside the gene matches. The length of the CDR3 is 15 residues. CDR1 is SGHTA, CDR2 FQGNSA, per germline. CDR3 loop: CASSLQSGGYYEQYF. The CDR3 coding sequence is TGTGCCAGCAGCTTGCAATCAGGGGGTTACTACGAGCAGTACTTC.

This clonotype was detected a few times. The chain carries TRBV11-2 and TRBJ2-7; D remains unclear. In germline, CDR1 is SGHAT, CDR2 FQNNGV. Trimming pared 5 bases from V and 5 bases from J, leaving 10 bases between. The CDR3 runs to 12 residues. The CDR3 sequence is CASSGVEDEQYF. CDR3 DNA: TGTGCCAGCAGCGGGGTAGAAGACGAGCAGTACTTC.

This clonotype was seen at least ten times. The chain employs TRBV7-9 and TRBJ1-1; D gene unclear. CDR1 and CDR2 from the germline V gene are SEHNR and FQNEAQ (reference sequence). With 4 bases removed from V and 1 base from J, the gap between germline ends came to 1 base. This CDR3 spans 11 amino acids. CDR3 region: CASSSNTEAFF. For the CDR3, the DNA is TGTGCCAGCAGCTCGAACACTGAAGCTTTCTTT.

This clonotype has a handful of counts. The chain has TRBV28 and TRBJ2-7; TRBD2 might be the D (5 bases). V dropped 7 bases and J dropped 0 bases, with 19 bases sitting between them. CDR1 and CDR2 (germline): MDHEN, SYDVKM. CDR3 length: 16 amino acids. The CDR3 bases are TGTGCCAGCACTTCCCGGGTAGCGCCGACCTCCTACGAGCAGTACTTC. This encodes CASTSRVAPTSYEQYF.

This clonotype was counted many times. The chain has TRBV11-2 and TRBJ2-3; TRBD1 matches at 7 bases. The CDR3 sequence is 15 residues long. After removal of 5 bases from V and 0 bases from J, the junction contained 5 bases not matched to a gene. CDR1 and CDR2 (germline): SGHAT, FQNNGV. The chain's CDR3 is CASSRGTASTDTQYF. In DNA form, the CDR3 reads TGTGCCAGCAGCCGAGGGACAGCTAGCACAGATACGCAGTATTTT.

The CDR3 here is CASSFRGLAGRDTQYF. The DNA of the CDR3 is TGTGCCAGCAGCTTCCGAGGACTAGCGGGAAGAGATACGCAGTATTTT. V is TRBV5-8 and J is TRBJ2-3, with 12 nucleotides matching TRBD2. Germline V gives CDR1 SGHTS, CDR2 YDEGEE. The CDR3 spans 16 residues. J lost 5 bases, V lost 2 bases, and 6 bases had no gene match.

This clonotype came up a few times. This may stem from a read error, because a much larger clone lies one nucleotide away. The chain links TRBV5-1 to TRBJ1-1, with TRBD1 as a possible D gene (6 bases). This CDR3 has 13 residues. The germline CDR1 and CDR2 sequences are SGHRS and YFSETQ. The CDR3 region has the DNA TGCGCCAGCAGCTCCCGAGGGGGGACTGCAGCTTTCTTT. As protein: CASSSRGGTAAFF.

In DNA, the CDR3 is TGTGCCTGGGAATACTTAGCGGGAGTTACAGATACGCAGTATTTT. Residues: CAWEYLAGVTDTQYF. The V gene is TRBV30, the J gene TRBJ2-3, with 9 bases matching TRBD2. Trimming cost V 5 bases and J 3 bases; bases outside gene matches: 9. CDR1 is GTSNPN, CDR2 SVGIG, per germline (reference sequence). This CDR3 has 15 amino acids.

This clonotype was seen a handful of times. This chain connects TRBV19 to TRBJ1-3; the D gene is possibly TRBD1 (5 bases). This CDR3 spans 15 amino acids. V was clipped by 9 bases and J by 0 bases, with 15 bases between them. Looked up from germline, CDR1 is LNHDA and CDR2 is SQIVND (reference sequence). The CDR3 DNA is TGTGCCAGCCACCTTAGGGGCTACTCTGGAAACACCATATATTTT. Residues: CASHLRGYSGNTIYF.

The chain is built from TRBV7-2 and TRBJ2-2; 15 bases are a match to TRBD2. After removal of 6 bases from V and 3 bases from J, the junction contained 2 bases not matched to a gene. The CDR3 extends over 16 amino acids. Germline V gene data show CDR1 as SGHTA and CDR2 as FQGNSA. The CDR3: CASRWTSGRDTGELFF. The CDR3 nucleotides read TGTGCCAGCAGATGGACTAGCGGGAGGGACACCGGGGAGCTGTTTTTT.

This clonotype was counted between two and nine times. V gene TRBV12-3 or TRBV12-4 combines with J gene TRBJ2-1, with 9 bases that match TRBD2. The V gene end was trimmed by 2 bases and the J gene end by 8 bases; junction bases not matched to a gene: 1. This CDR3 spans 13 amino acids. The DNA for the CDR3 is TGTGCCAGCAGTTTACTAGCGGGATATGAGCAGTTCTTC. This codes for CASSLLAGYEQFF.

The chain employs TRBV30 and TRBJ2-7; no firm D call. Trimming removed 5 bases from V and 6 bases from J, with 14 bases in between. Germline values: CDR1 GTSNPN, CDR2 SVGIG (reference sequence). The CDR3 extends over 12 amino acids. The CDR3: CAWGNSLLEQYF. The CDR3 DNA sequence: TGTGCCTGGGGCAATAGCCTCCTCGAGCAGTACTTC.

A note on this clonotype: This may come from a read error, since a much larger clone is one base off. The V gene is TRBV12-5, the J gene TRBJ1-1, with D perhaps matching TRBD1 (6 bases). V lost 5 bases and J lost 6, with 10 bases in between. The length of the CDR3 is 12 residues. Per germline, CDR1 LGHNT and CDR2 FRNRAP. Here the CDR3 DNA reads TGTGCTAGTGGTATCAAGGGGGCTGAAGCTTTCTTT. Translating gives CASGIKGAEAFF. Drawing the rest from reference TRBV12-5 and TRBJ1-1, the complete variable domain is DARVTQTPRHKVTEMGQEVTMRCQPILGHNTVFWYRQTMMQGLELLAYFRNRAPLDDSGMPKDRFSAEMPDATLATLKIQPSEPRDSAVYFCASGIKGAEAFFGQGTRLTVV.

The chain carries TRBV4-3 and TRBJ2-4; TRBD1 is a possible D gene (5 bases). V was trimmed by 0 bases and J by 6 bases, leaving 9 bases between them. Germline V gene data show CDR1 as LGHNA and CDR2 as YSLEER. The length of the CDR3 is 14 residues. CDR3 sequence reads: CASSQDGAANIQYF. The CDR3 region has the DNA TGCGCCAGCAGCCAAGATGGGGCGGCAAACATTCAGTACTTC.

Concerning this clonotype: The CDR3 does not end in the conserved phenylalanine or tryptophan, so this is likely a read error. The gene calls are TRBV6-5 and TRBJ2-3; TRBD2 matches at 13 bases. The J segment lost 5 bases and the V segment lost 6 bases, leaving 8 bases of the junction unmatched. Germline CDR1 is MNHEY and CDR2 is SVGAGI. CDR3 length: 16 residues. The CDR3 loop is CASSLDTSGRVDTQYL. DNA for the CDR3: TGTGCCAGCAGCTTAGATACTAGCGGGAGGGTAGATACGCAGTATCTT.